The next 17 T cell receptor beta chains were all read from a single sample in a study of blood T cell repertoires in COVID-19. Assay: immunoSEQ multiplex PCR; the TCRdb copy retains only in-frame clones and omits some. The sample contains around 320,000 clones, approximately 90% of which appear only once. The sample was peripheral blood. The receptors here all came from a man aged 18 to 29 with active or convalescent COVID-19.

V is TRBV30 and J is TRBJ1-5, with TRBD1 matching over 7 bases. The CDR3 has 17 amino acids. The J segment lost 4 bases and the V segment lost 0 bases, leaving 12 bases of the junction unmatched. Per germline, CDR1 GTSNPN and CDR2 SVGIG (reference sequence). Written as DNA, the CDR3 is TGTGCCTGGAGTGTAGGTTGCGGTGACAGGGAAAATCAGCCCCAGCATTTT. This sequence encodes CAWSVGCGDRENQPQHF.

The chain combines TRBV24-1 with TRBJ2-5; TRBD1 matches at 8 bases. With V trimmed by 4 bases and J by 5 bases, 8 bases remained unmatched. The CDR3 has 15 amino acids. In germline, CDR1 is KGHDR, CDR2 SFDVKD. The DNA of the CDR3 is TGTGCCACCAGTGACCGAAGACAGGGGAGGGAGACCCAGTACTTC. Translated, it gives CATSDRRQGRETQYF.

This clone has a handful of counts. V is TRBV11-2 and J is TRBJ2-3; TRBD2 agrees at 7 bases. The CDR3 contains 14 residues. V shed 4 bases, J shed 2 bases, and the junction held 3 bases outside the gene matches. Per germline, CDR1 SGHAT and CDR2 FQNNGV. CDR3 in amino acids: CASSWGGNTDTQYF. In DNA, the CDR3 is TGTGCCAGCAGCTGGGGGGGTAACACAGATACGCAGTATTTT.

The chain recombines TRBV6-2 or TRBV6-3 with TRBJ2-2, with a possible D match to TRBD1 (5 bases). Trimming shortened V by 3 bases and J by 4 bases, and 15 bases separated the two germline ends. The CDR3 extends over 16 amino acids. CDR1 and CDR2 from the germline V gene are MNHEY and SVGEGT. CDR3 in amino acids: CASSYRTPLGTGELFF. The CDR3 coding sequence is TGTGCCAGCAGTTATAGGACACCCTTAGGCACCGGGGAGCTGTTTTTT.

V gene TRBV7-8 combines with J gene TRBJ2-7, with D tentatively TRBD1 (5 bases). The germline CDR1 and CDR2 sequences are SGHVS and FQNEAQ. CDR3 length: 14 amino acids. Trimming cost V 8 bases and J 2 bases, with 16 bases left between them. CDR3 amino acids: CASANSQETYEQYF. CDR3 nucleotides: TGTGCCAGCGCCAATTCACAGGAAACCTACGAGCAGTACTTC.

In this sample, this clone turned up a few times. V is TRBV3-1 (or the pseudogene TRBV3-2) and J is TRBJ1-2, with no clear D. CDR1 is LGHDT, CDR2 YNNKEL, per germline (reference sequence). V lost 1 base and J lost 0, with 12 bases in between. This CDR3 spans 16 amino acids. In DNA form, the CDR3 reads TGTGCCAGCAGCCAAGTTAGCCAACCCACTAACTATGGCTACACCTTC. Translation: CASSQVSQPTNYGYTF.

The gene calls are TRBV6-1 and TRBJ2-7, with TRBD1 identical over 10 bases. The CDR3 is made up of 16 amino acids. Germline assignment: CDR1 MNHNS and CDR2 SASEGT. Germline trimming cut 4 bases from V and 2 bases from J; bases unmatched to any gene: 8. The CDR3 here is CASSAFSGTGAYEQYF. CDR3 coding DNA: TGTGCCAGCAGTGCTTTCTCCGGGACAGGGGCCTACGAGCAGTACTTC.

There are a few counts of this clone. V gene TRBV27 combines with J gene TRBJ2-7; D might be TRBD2 (5 bases). This CDR3 is 14 amino acids long. V was clipped by 3 bases and J by 2 bases, with 11 bases between them. Germline values: CDR1 MNHEY, CDR2 SMNVEV (reference sequence). The CDR3, as DNA: TGTGCCAGCAGTTTCAATCGGGATACCTACGAGCAGTACTTC. Translation: CASSFNRDTYEQYF.

This chain connects TRBV7-8 to TRBJ2-7, with D tentatively TRBD1 (6 bases). Between the trimmed V and J ends, which lost 8 bases and 3 bases, there was a span of 17 bases. CDR1 and CDR2 (germline): SGHVS, FQNEAQ. The CDR3 extends over 14 amino acids. This chain's CDR3 is CASGNREGYYEQYF. As DNA, the CDR3 is TGTGCCAGCGGAAACAGGGAAGGGTACTACGAGCAGTACTTC.

The chain recombines TRBV19 with TRBJ2-7, with 7 bases lining up with TRBD1. The CDR3 runs to 14 residues. CDR1 is LNHDA, CDR2 SQIVND, per germline (reference sequence). V lost 4 bases and J lost 2; bases outside the gene matches: 5. The CDR3 DNA reads TGTGCCAGTAGTACGGACAGGCAGACCTACGAGCAGTACTTC. Residues: CASSTDRQTYEQYF.

This clone was recorded once. This chain connects TRBV2 to TRBJ1-1; D gene unclear. Germline V gene sequence: CDR1 SNHLY, CDR2 FYNNEI. V gave up 6 bases and J gave up 4 bases, with 12 bases separating them. The CDR3 spans 13 residues. Here the CDR3 reads CASRDSGGTEAFF. CDR3 sequence (DNA): TGTGCCAGCAGGGATAGTGGCGGCACTGAAGCTTTCTTT. Looking up the rest from reference TRBV2 and TRBJ1-1 gives the full variable domain: EPEVTQTPSHQVTQMGQEVILRCVPISNHLYFYWYRQILGQKVEFLVSFYNNEISEKSEIFDDQFSVERPDGSNFTLKIRSTKLEDSAMYFCASRDSGGTEAFFGQGTRLTVV.

The genes are TRBV5-1 and TRBJ1-5, with D tentatively TRBD1 (6 bases). CDR3 length equals 15 residues. V dropped 1 base and J dropped 6 bases, with 14 bases sitting between them. CDR1 SGHRS and CDR2 YFSETQ come from the germline V gene. The chain's CDR3 is CASSLMGAQGQPQHF. CDR3 nucleotides: TGCGCCAGCAGCTTGATGGGGGCGCAGGGTCAGCCCCAGCATTTT.

This chain links TRBV6-5 with TRBJ2-7; perhaps TRBD1 as D (6 bases). Germline CDR1 reads MNHEY; CDR2 reads SVGAGI. Trimming removed 3 bases from V and 3 bases from J, with 12 bases in between. CDR3 length: 14 amino acids. This CDR3 reads CASSYNRDVYEQYF. The CDR3 DNA sequence: TGTGCCAGCAGTTATAACAGGGATGTCTACGAGCAGTACTTC.

The chain is built from TRBV7-9 and TRBJ2-2; D is undetermined. V dropped 6 bases and J dropped 3 bases, with 11 bases sitting between them. This CDR3 is 14 amino acids long. CDR1 SEHNR and CDR2 FQNEAQ come from the germline V gene (reference sequence). In nucleotides, the CDR3 is TGTGCCAGCAGTCCCCTCACAGACACCGGGGAGCTGTTTTTT. This gives the protein CASSPLTDTGELFF.

Here the CDR3 DNA reads TGTGCCAGTACCTCCCGGTTGGGTAGCGGCTACGAGCAGTACTTC. Its translation is CASTSRLGSGYEQYF. The chain recombines TRBV19 with TRBJ2-7; tentative D call: TRBD2 (6 bases). In germline, CDR1 is LNHDA, CDR2 SQIVND (reference sequence). The CDR3 spans 15 residues. V was shortened by 7 bases and J by 3 bases, with 19 bases between the two germline ends.

Concerning this clone: The junction departs from germline at one end; a sequencing error may be responsible. The V call is TRBV6-1, the J call TRBJ1-5; weak D call: TRBD1 (6 bases). Looked up from germline, CDR1 is MNHNS and CDR2 is SASEGT. The CDR3 runs 13 residues. DNA of the CDR3: TGTGCCAGCAGTGAGGACAGCATTCAGCCCCAGCATTTT. Encoded protein: CASSEDSIQPQHF.

The rearrangement uses TRBV13 and TRBJ2-3; maybe TRBD1 (5 bases). The CDR3 totals 14 residues. Germline-derived CDR1 and CDR2 are PRHDT and FYEKMQ (reference sequence). The ends were cut back, 4 bases at V and 0 bases at J, with 8 bases in the middle. This chain's CDR3 is CASSSQGSTDTQYF. CDR3 sequence (DNA): TGTGCCAGCAGCTCCCAGGGTAGCACAGATACGCAGTATTTT.